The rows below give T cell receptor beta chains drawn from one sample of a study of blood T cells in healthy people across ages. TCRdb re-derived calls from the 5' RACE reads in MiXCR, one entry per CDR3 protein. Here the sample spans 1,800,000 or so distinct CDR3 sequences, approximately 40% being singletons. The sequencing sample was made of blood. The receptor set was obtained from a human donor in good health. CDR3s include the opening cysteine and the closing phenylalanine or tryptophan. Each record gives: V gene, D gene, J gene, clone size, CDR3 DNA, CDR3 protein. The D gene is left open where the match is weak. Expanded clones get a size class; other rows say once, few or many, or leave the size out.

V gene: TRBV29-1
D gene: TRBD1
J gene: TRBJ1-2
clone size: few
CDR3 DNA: TGCAGCGTTCTGGGACAGGGGGATGGCTACACCTTC
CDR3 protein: CSVLGQGDGYTF

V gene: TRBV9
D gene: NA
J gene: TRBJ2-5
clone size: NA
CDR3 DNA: TGTGCCAGCAGCGTAGATCGCACTCAGGGGACCCAGTACTTC
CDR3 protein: CASSVDRTQGTQYF

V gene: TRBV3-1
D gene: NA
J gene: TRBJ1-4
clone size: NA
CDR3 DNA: TGTGCCAGCAGCCTGACAGGATGTGAAAAACTGTTTTTT
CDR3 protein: CASSLTGCEKLFF

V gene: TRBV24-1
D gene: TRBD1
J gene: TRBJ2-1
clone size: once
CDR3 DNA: TGTGCCACCAGTGACCCTACAGGGGGCAATAGGTGGAGTGAGCAGTTCTTC
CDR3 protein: CATSDPTGGNRWSEQFF

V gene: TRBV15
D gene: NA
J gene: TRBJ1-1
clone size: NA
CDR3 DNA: TGTGCCACCAGCAGGGTGGTAGGGAGGGCTTTCTTT
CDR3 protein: CATSRVVGRAFF

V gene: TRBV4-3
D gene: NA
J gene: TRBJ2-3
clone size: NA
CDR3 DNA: TGCGCCAGCAGCCCCCGCGAGGGAGCGTCAGATACGCAGTATTTT
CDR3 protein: CASSPREGASDTQYF

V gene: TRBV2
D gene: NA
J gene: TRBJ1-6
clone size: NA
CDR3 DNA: TGTGCCAGCAGTGGACAAACAGGGAGTAATTCACCCCTCCACTTT
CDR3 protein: CASSGQTGSNSPLHF

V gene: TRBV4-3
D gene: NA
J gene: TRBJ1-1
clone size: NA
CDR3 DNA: TGCGCCAGCAGCCAAGAGGGTTCCCCCCGAAAGGGAGCTTTCTTT
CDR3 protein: CASSQEGSPRKGAFF

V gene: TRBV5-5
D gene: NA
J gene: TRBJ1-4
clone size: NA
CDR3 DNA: TGTGCCAGCAGCTATAAAACCGGGACAAATAATGAAAAACTGTTTTTT
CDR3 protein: CASSYKTGTNNEKLFF

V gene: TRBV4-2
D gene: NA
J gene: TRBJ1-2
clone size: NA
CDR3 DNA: TGTGCCAGCAGCCAAGATAACGGGACACCCTATGGCTACACCTTC
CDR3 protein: CASSQDNGTPYGYTF

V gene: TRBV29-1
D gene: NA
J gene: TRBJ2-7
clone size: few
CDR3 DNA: TGCAGCGTGAATTACCAGGGGGGCGAGCAGTACTTC
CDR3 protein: CSVNYQGGEQYF

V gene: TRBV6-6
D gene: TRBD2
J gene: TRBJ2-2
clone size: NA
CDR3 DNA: TGTGCCAGCGGGGGGACTAGCTGGACCGGGGAGCTGTTTTTT
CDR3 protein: CASGGTSWTGELFF

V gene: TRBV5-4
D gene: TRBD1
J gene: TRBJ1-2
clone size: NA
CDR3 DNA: TGTGCCAGCAGCCGGAGAGGGGGCTTTAACTATGGCTACACCTTC
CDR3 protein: CASSRRGGFNYGYTF

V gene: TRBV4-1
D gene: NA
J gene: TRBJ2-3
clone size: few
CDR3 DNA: TGCGCCAGCAGCCAACAGGGACAAGATACGCAGTATTTT
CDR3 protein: CASSQQGQDTQYF

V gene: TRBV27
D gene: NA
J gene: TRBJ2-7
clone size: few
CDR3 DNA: TGTGCCAGCAGTTTAGGGAGTCATAGCTCCTACGAGCAGTACTTC
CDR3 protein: CASSLGSHSSYEQYF

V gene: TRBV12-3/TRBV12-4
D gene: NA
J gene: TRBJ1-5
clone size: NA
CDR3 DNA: TGTGCCAGCAGGGTGGGAAACAACCAGCCCCAGCATTTT
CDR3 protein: CASRVGNNQPQHF

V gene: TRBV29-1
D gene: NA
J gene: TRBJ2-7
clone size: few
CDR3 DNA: TGCGCGGCCAGGCCGACCTCCTACGAGCAGTACTTC
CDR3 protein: CAARPTSYEQYF

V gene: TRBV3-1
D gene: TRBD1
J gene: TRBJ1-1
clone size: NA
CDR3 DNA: TGTGCCAGCAGCTTCCGGGACAGGGGGCCGGACACTGAAGCTTTCTTT
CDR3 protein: CASSFRDRGPDTEAFF

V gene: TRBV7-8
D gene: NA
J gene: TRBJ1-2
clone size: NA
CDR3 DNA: TGTGCCAGCAGCTTAGGTTCAGGCCCTCGCGGTGGCTACACCTTC
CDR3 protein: CASSLGSGPRGGYTF

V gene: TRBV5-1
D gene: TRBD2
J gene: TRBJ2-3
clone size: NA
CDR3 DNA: TGCGCCAGCAGCCTAGACGGTCCAGCGGGGGCACCCCCTAGCACAGATACGCAGTATTTT
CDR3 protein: CASSLDGPAGAPPSTDTQYF